The T cell receptor beta chain under discussion was sequenced for a study of T-cell reconstitution after alpha-beta-depleted transplantation in children. Preparing the TCRbeta library involved the use of unique molecular identifiers. TCRdb itself ran the PCR reads through MiXCR, one entry per CDR3 protein. The table has 350,000 to 500,000 distinct CDR3 sequences, 43% seen once. This clonotype occurred many times. Trimming shortened V by 1 base and J by 7 bases, and 9 bases separated the two germline ends. Germline CDR1 SGHDT, CDR2 YYEEEE. The CDR3 consists of 13 residues. This receptor was identified in a girl aged 2 to 10 with aplastic anemia, due to receive a stem cell transplant. V and J are TRBV5-6 and TRBJ2-1; D may be TRBD1 (6 bases). The specimen was PBMCs, collected before TCRalphabeta/CD19-depleted stem cell transplant. The CDR3 nucleotides are TGTGCCAGCAGCTTGACAGGGCCGAATGAGCAGTTCTTC. Protein product: CASSLTGPNEQFF.